The entry below describes one TCR beta chain. V lost 4 bases and J lost 7; bases outside the gene matches: 6. Germline V gene data show CDR1 as SNHLY and CDR2 as FYNNEI. The CDR3 covers 14 residues. TCRdb's table, derived via immunoSEQ multiplex PCR, lists solely in-frame clones and lacks some. Here the sample spans 400,000 to 550,000 clones, nearly 90% being singletons. The sample is drawn from a study of blood T cell repertoires in COVID-19. The sample consisted of PBMCs or T cells enriched from blood (not recorded which). The chain recombines TRBV2 with TRBJ2-2; TRBD1 aligns across 7 bases. The receptor was derived from a woman younger than 30 with acute COVID-19. CDR3 residues: CASSGYRGVGELFF. The CDR3 region has the DNA TGTGCCAGCAGTGGATACAGGGGCGTCGGGGAGCTGTTTTTT.